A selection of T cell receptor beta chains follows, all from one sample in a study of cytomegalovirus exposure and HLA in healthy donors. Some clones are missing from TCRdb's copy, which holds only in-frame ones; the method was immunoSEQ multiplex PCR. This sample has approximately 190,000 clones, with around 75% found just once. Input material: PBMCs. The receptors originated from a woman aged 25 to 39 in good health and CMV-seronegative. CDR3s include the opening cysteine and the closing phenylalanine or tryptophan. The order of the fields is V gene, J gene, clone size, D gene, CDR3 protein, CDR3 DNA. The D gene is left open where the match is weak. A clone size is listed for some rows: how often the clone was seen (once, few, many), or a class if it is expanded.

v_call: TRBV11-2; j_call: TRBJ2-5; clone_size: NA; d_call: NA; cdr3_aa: CASSLDREETQYF; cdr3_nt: TGTGCCAGCAGCTTAGACAGGGAAGAGACCCAGTACTTC
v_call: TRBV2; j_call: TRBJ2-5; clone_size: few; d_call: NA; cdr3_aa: CASSRAEDQYF; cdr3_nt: TGTGCCAGCAGTAGGGCGGAGGACCAGTACTTC
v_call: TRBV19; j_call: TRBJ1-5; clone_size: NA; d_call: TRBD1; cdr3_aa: CASRHDRGGNQPQHF; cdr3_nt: TGTGCCAGTAGACATGACAGGGGTGGGAATCAGCCCCAGCATTTT
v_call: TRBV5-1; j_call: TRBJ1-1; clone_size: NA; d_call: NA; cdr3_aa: CASSAGETEAFF; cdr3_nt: TGCGCCAGCAGCGCAGGGGAAACTGAAGCTTTCTTT
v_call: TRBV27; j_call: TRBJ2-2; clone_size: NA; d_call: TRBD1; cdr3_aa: CASSFQGANTGELFF; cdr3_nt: TGTGCCAGCAGTTTTCAGGGGGCGAACACCGGGGAGCTGTTTTTT
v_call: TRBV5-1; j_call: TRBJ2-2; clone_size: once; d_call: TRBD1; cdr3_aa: CASSQGQGASGELFF; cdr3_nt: TGCGCCAGCAGCCAAGGACAGGGGGCGTCCGGGGAGCTGTTTTTT
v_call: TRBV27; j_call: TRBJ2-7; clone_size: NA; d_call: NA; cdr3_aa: CASSWAGRAPYEQYF; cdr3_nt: TGTGCCAGCAGTTGGGCGGGGCGGGCGCCCTACGAGCAGTACTTC
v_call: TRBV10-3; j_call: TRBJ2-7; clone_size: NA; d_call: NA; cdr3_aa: CAISESTGLEQYF; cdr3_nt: TGTGCCATCAGTGAGTCGACAGGCCTGGAGCAGTACTTC
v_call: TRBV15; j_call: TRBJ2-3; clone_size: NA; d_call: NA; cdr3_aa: CATSRTAGGTDTQYF; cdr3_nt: TGTGCCACCAGCAGAACCGCAGGGGGCACAGATACGCAGTATTTT
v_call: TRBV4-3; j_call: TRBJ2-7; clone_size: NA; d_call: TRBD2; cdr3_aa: CASSQGGGLAGGRYEQYF; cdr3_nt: TGCGCCAGCAGCCAAGGGGGTGGACTAGCGGGAGGTCGCTACGAGCAGTACTTC
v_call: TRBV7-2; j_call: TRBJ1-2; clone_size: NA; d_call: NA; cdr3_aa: CASSLAGSGGLGYTF; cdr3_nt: TGTGCCAGCAGCTTAGCGGGAAGTGGAGGGCTTGGTTACACCTTC
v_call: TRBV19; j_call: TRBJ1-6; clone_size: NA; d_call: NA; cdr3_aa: CASSITGINSPLHF; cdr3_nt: TGTGCCAGTAGTATTACTGGTATTAATTCACCCCTCCACTTT
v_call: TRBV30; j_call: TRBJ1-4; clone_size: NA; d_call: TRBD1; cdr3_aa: CAWDGTGGEKLFF; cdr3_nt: TGTGCCTGGGACGGGACAGGGGGTGAAAAACTGTTTTTT
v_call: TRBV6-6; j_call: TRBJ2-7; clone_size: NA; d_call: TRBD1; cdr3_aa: CASSPTTPGQAAF; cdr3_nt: TGTGCCAGCAGTCCCACAACTCCGGGACAGGCGGCCTTC
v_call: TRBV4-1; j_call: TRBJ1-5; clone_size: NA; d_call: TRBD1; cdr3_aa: CASSQRQGDQPQHF; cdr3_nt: TGCGCCAGCAGCCAAAGACAGGGGGATCAGCCCCAGCATTTT
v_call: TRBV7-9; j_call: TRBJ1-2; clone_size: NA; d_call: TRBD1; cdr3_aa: CASSRGQGADGYTF; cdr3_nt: TGTGCCAGCAGTCGGGGACAGGGGGCGGATGGCTACACCTTC
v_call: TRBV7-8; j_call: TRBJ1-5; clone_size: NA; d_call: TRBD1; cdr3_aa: CASSLVVGQGTASNQPQHF; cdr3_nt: TGTGCCAGCAGCTTAGTGGTGGGACAGGGTACCGCCAGCAATCAGCCCCAGCATTTT
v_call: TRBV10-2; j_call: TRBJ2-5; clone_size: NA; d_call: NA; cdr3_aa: CATTEEDLTASQETQYF; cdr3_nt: TGCGCCACCACAGAGGAAGATTTGACAGCTAGCCAAGAGACCCAGTACTTC
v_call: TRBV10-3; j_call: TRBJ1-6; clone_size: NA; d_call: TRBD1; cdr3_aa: CAISESGQGSSPLHF; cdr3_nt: TGTGCCATCAGTGAGTCGGGACAGGGAAGTTCACCCCTCCACTTT
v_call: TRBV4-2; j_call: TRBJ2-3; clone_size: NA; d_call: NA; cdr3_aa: CASSDPGMYTQYF; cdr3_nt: TGTGCCAGCAGCGACCCAGGAATGTATACGCAGTATTTT
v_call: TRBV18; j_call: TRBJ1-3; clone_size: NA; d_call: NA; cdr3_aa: CASSLGVVSGNTIYF; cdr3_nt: TGTGCCAGCTCCCTAGGGGTCGTCTCTGGAAACACCATATATTTT
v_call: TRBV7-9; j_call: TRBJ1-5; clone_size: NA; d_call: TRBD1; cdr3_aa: CSSSLGQGYVSNQPQHF; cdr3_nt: TGTTCCAGCAGCTTGGGACAGGGGTATGTCAGCAATCAGCCCCAGCATTTT
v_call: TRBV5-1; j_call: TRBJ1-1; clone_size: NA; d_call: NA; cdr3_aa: CASSQGSPRNTEAFF; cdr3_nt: TGCGCCAGCAGTCAGGGCTCTCCGCGGAACACTGAAGCTTTCTTT
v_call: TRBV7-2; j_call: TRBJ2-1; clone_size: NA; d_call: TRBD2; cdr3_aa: CASSLTSGGSRNEQFF; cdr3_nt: TGTGCCAGCAGCCTCACTAGCGGGGGGAGTCGCAATGAGCAGTTCTTC
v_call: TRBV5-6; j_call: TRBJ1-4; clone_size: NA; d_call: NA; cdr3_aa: CASSLEQGPHSNEKLFF; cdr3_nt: TGTGCCAGCAGCTTGGAACAGGGTCCGCATTCTAATGAAAAACTGTTTTTT
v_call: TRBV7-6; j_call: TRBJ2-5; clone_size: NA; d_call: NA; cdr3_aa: CASSLAGGAQETQYF; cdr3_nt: TGTGCCAGCAGCTTAGCGGGGGGGGCCCAAGAGACCCAGTACTTC
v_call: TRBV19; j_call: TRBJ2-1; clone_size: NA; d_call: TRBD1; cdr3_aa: CASSRGQGRDNEQFF; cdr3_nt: TGTGCCAGTAGTAGGGGACAGGGACGCGACAATGAGCAGTTCTTC